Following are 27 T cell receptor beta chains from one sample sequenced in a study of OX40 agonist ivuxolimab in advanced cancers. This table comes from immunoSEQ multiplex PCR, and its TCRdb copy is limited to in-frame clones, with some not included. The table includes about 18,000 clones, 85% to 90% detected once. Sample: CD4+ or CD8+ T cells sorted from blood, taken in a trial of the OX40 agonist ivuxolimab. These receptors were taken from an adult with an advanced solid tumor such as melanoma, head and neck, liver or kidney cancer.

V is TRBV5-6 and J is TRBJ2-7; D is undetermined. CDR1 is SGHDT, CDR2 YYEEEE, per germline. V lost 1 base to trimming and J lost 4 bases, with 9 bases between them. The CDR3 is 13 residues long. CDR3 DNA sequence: TGTGCCAGCAGCTTGTGGGTTCTATACGAGCAGTACTTC. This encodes CASSLWVLYEQYF.

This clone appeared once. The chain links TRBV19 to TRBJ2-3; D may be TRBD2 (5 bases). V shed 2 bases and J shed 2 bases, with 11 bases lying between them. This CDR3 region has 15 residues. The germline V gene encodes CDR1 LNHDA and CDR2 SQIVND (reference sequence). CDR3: CASSIFGGLTDTQYF. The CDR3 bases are TGTGCCAGTAGTATATTCGGCGGGCTCACAGATACGCAGTATTTT.

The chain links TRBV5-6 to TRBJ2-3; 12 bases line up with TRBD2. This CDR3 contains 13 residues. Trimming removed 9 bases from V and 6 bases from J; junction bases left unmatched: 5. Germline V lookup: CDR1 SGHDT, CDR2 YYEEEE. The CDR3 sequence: CATGLAGTDTQYF. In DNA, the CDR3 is TGTGCCACCGGACTAGCGGGAACGGATACGCAGTATTTT.

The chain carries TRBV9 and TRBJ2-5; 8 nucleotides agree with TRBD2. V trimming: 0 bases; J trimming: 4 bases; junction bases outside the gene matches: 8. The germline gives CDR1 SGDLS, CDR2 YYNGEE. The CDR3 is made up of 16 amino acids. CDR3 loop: CASSVEGGLAGETQYF. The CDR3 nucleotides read TGTGCCAGCAGCGTAGAAGGGGGGCTAGCGGGAGAGACCCAGTACTTC. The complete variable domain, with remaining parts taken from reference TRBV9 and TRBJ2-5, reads DSGVTQTPKHLITATGQRVTLRCSPRSGDLSVYWYQQSLDQGLQFLIQYYNGEERAKGNILERFSAQQFPDLHSELNLSSLELGDSALYFCASSVEGGLAGETQYFGPGTRLLVL.

The CDR3 loop is CASSFWGYEQYF. CDR3 DNA: TGTGCCAGCAGCTTCTGGGGCTACGAGCAGTACTTC. This chain connects TRBV7-2 to TRBJ2-7, with no clear D. The CDR3 spans 12 residues. The V and J ends lost 3 bases and 3 bases respectively, with 6 bases between them. Germline V lookup: CDR1 SGHTA, CDR2 FQGNSA.

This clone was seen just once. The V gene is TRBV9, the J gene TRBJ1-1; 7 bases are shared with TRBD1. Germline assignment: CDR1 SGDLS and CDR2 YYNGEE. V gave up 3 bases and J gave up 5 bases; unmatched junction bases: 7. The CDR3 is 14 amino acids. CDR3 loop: CASSATGVGTEAFF. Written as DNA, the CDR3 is TGTGCCAGCAGCGCCACAGGGGTAGGGACTGAAGCTTTCTTT.

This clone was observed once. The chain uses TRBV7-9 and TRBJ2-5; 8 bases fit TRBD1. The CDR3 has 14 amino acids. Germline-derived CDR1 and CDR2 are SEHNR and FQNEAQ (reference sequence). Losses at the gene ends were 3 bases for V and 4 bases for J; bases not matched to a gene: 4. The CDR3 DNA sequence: TGTGCCAGCAGCTTGGACAGGGAAAGAGAGACCCAGTACTTC. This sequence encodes CASSLDRERETQYF.

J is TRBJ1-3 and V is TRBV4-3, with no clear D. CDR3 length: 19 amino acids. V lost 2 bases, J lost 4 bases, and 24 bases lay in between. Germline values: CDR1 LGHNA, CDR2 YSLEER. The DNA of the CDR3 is TGCGCCAGCAGCCAACGTTTACAAGGATATTCACCGGGAGGAAACACCATATATTTT. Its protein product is CASSQRLQGYSPGGNTIYF.

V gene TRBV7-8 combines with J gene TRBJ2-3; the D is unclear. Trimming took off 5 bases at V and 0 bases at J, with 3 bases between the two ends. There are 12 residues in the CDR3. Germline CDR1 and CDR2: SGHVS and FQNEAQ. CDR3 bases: TGTGCCAGCAGCAGTAGCACAGATACGCAGTATTTT. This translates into CASSSSTDTQYF.

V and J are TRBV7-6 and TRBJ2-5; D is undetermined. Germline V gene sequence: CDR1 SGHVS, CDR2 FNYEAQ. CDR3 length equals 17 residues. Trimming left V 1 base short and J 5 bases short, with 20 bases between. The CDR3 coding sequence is TGTGCCAGCAGCTTAGTTGTGGGGTTGGGCCAAGGGGAGACCCAGTACTTC. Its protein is CASSLVVGLGQGETQYF.

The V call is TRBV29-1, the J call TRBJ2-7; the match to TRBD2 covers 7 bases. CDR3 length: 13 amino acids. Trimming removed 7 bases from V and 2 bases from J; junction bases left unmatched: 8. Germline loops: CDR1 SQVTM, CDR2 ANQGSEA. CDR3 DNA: TGCAGCGGGTGGGAGGGAGTACCCTACGAGCAGTACTTC. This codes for CSGWEGVPYEQYF.

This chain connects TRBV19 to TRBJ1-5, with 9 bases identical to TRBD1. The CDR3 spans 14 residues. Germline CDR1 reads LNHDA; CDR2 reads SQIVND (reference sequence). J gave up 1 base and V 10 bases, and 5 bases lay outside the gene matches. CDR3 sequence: CATNRGLSNQPQHF. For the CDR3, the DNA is TGTGCCACTAACAGGGGGCTGAGCAATCAGCCCCAGCATTTT.

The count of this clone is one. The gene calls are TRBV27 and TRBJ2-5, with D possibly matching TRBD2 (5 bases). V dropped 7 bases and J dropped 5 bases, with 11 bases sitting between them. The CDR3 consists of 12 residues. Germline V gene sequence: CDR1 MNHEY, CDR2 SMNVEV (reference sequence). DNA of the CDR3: TGTGCCAGCACCCCGGGGTGGGAGACCCAGTACTTC. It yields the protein CASTPGWETQYF.

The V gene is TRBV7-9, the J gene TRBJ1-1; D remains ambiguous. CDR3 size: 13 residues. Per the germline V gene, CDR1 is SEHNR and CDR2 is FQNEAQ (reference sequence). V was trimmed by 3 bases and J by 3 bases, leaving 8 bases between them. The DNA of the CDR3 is TGTGCCAGCAGCTTCCCGGGCGACACTGAAGCTTTCTTT. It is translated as CASSFPGDTEAFF.

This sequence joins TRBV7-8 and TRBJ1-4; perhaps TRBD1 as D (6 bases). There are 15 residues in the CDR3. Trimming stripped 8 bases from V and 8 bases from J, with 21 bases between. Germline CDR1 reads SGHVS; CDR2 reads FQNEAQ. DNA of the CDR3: TGTGCCAGCCGAAACAGTGGGGGGGCACGGGAAAAACTGTTTTTT. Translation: CASRNSGGAREKLFF.

CDR3 residues: CASSDPGTGTAEAFF. The CDR3, as DNA: TGTGCCAGCAGTGATCCGGGGACAGGGACGGCTGAAGCTTTCTTT. The rearrangement links TRBV25-1 to TRBJ1-1, with 9 bases fitting TRBD1. The CDR3 consists of 15 residues. The junction had 8 bases not matched to a gene; V was cut back by 3 bases and J by 6 bases. Germline V gene sequence: CDR1 MGHDK, CDR2 SYGVNS.

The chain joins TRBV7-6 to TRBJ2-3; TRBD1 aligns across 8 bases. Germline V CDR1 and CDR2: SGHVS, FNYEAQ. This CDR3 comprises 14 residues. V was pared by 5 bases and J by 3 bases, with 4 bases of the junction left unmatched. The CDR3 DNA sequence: TGTGCCAGCAGCCCAGACAGGGGTACAGATACGCAGTATTTT. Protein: CASSPDRGTDTQYF.

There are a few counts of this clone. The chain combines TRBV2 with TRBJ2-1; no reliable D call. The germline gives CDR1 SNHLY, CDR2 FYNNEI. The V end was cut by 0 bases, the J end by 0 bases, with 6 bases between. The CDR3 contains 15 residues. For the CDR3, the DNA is TGTGCCAGCAGTGAAGCAAGGAGCTCCTACAATGAGCAGTTCTTC. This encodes CASSEARSSYNEQFF.

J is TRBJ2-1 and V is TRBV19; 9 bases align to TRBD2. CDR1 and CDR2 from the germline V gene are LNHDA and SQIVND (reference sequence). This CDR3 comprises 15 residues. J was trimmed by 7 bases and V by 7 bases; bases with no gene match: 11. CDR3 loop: CASTLKGGRANEQFF. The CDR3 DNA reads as TGTGCCAGTACCCTCAAGGGCGGGAGGGCAAATGAGCAGTTCTTC.

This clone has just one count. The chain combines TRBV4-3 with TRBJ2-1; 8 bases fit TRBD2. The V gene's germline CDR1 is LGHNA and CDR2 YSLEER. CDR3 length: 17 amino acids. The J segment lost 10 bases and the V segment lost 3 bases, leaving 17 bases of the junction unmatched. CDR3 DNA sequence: TGCGCCAGCAGCCATGATTCTAGCGGGTCCTCTTTTTGGGAGCAGTTCTTC. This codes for CASSHDSSGSSFWEQFF.

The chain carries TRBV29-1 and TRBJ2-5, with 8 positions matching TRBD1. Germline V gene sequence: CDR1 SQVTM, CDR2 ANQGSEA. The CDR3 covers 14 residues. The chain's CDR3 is CSHSGTGYGETQYF. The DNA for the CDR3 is TGCAGTCATTCCGGGACAGGTTACGGAGAGACCCAGTACTTC.

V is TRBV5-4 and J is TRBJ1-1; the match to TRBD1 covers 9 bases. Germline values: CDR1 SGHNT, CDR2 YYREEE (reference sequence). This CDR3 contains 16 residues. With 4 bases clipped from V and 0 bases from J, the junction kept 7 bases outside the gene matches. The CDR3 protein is CASSPGQGYLNTEAFF. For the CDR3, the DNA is TGTGCCAGCAGCCCGGGACAGGGCTATTTGAACACTGAAGCTTTCTTT.

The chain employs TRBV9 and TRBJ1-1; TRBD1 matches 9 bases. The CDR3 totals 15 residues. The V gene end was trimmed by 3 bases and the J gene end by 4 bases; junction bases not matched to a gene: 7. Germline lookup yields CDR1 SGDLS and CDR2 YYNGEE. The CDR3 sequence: CASSAGQGGGTEAFF. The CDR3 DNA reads TGTGCCAGCAGCGCGGGACAGGGAGGGGGCACTGAAGCTTTCTTT.

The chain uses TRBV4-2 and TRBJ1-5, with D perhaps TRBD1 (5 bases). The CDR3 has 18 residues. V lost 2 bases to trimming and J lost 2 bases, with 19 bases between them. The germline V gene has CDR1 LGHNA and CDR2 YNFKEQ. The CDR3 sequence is CASSQFQGFVGGNQPQHF. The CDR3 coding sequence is TGTGCCAGCAGCCAATTCCAGGGTTTTGTAGGAGGCAATCAGCCCCAGCATTTT.

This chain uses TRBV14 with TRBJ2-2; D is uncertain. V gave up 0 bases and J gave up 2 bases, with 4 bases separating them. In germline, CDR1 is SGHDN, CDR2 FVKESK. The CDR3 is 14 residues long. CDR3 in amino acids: CASSQDQNTGELFF. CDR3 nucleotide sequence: TGTGCCAGCAGCCAAGATCAAAACACCGGGGAGCTGTTTTTT.

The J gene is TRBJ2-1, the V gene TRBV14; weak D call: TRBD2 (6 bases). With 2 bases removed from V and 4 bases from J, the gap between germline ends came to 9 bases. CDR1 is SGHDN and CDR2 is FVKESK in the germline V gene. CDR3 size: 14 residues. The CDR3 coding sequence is TGTGCCAGCAGCCAATGGGACTCGTACAATGAGCAGTTCTTC. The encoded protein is CASSQWDSYNEQFF.

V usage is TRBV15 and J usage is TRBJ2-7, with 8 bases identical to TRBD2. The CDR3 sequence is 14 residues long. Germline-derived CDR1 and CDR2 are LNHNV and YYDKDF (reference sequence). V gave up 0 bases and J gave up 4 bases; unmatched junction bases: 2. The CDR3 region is CATSRDGTRYEQYF. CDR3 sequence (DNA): TGTGCCACCAGCAGAGATGGGACTAGGTACGAGCAGTACTTC.